Listed here are 10 T cell receptor beta chains from one sample, sequenced in a study of quantifying T cell responses using KT2 cells. As for the study in general: RNA was reverse transcribed with TCR alpha and beta constant-region primers.

An oligo carrying a UMI was ligated to the cDNA 3' end. An equimolar mix of RC1.1 and RC1.2 primed the beta chain across TRBC1 and TRBC2. TCRdb redid the calling of the UMI-ligation and nested PCR reads with MiXCR, one entry per CDR3 protein. The sample shows fewer than 60,000 distinct CDR3 sequences, around 10% of them seen only once. The specimen was PBMCs spiked with cells of the T cell clone KT2. The source of these receptors is a human donor.

The rearrangement joins TRBV28 to TRBJ2-4; D could derive from TRBD1 or TRBD2 (7 bases each). V lost 6 bases and J lost 8, with 20 bases in between. CDR1 is MDHEN and CDR2 is SYDVKM in the germline V gene. This CDR3 is 15 amino acids long. CDR3 nucleotide sequence: TGTGCCAGCAGGCCCCAGGGGGGGGGTGAAGACATTCAGTACTTC. Its protein product is CASRPQGGGEDIQYF.

In this sample, this clonotype turned up a few times. The chain has TRBV4-2 and TRBJ1-2, with TRBD1 identical over 10 bases. The CDR3 spans 16 residues. After removal of 1 base from V and 8 bases from J, the junction contained 10 bases not matched to a gene. The germline CDR1 and CDR2 sequences are LGHNA and YNFKEQ. CDR3 amino acids: CASSQVIRDRGRGYTF. The DNA of the CDR3 is TGTGCCAGCAGCCAAGTCATCAGGGACAGGGGTAGGGGCTACACCTTC.

J is TRBJ1-6 and V is TRBV6-5, with a possible D match to TRBD1 (5 bases). This CDR3 comprises 15 residues. The germline V and J ends were trimmed by 3 bases and 5 bases, with 11 bases remaining between them. From germline, CDR1 is MNHEY and CDR2 SVGAGI. The DNA of the CDR3 is TGTGCCAGCAGTTATCTCCAGGGTCATAATTCACCCCTCCACTTT. The encoded protein is CASSYLQGHNSPLHF.

This clonotype has a count of ten or more. V usage is TRBV9 and J usage is TRBJ2-2, with 7 bases identical to TRBD1. The CDR3 is 17 residues long. Germline V gene lookup returns CDR1 SGDLS and CDR2 YYNGEE. With 3 bases clipped from V and 0 bases from J, the junction kept 8 bases outside the gene matches. The chain's CDR3 is CASSEIQGPTNTGELFF. For the CDR3, the DNA is TGTGCCAGCAGCGAGATACAGGGGCCCACGAACACCGGGGAGCTGTTTTTT.

This chain uses TRBV18 with TRBJ1-2; possible D gene TRBD1, 5 bases. V gave up 2 bases and J gave up 8 bases, with 15 bases separating them. From germline, CDR1 is KGHSH and CDR2 LQKENI. The CDR3 runs to 14 residues. The CDR3 DNA follows: TGTGCCAGCTCACCAAGAGGCACCGGGGGGGGCTACACCTTC. Encoded protein: CASSPRGTGGGYTF.

This clonotype was seen at least ten times. The rearrangement links TRBV4-1 to TRBJ2-3, with 9 bases matching TRBD2. J was trimmed by 0 bases and V by 1 base; bases with no gene match: 8. This CDR3 region has 18 residues. In germline, CDR1 is MGHRA, CDR2 YSYEKL. CDR3 protein: CASSQGMIAGASTDTQYF. For the CDR3, the DNA is TGCGCCAGCAGCCAAGGGATGATAGCGGGGGCGAGCACAGATACGCAGTATTTT.

In this sample, this clonotype turned up many times. The V and J genes are TRBV6-2 or TRBV6-3 and TRBJ1-5; a weak D match, TRBD1 (5 bases). The CDR3 sequence is 14 residues long. Trimming shortened V by 8 bases and J by 0 bases, and 11 bases separated the two germline ends. Germline loops: CDR1 MNHEY, CDR2 SVGEGT. The CDR3 coding sequence is TGTGCCAGCCGACAGCGGTATAGCAATCAGCCCCAGCATTTT. Amino acids: CASRQRYSNQPQHF.

This chain joins TRBV5-4 and TRBJ1-2, with TRBD1 matching 8 bases. The CDR3 sequence is 13 residues long. V lost 2 bases and J lost 4; bases outside the gene matches: 1. The germline CDR1 and CDR2 sequences are SGHNT and YYREEE (reference sequence). CDR3 DNA: TGTGCCAGCAGCTTCACAGGGGGCTATGGCTACACCTTC. Amino acid sequence: CASSFTGGYGYTF. The variable domain in full, completed from reference TRBV5-4 and TRBJ1-2, reads ETGVTQSPTHLIKTRGQQVTLRCSSQSGHNTVSWYQQALGQGPQFIFQYYREEENGRGNFPPRFSGLQFPNYSSELNVNALELDDSALYLCASSFTGGYGYTFGSGTRLTVV.

The genes are TRBV2 and TRBJ2-5; 8 nucleotides line up with TRBD1. V dropped 7 bases and J dropped 5; count of bases not matched to a gene: 12. The CDR3 loop spans 15 amino acids. Germline V gives CDR1 SNHLY, CDR2 FYNNEI. CDR3 nucleotides: TGTGCCAGCACAGATGGCAGGGGGCGCGTGGAGACCCAGTACTTC. It translates to CASTDGRGRVETQYF.

The V call is TRBV5-8, the J call TRBJ1-5, with D tentatively TRBD1 (5 bases). Trimming took off 4 bases at V and 2 bases at J, with 13 bases between the two ends. This CDR3 comprises 15 residues. Germline values: CDR1 SGHTS, CDR2 YDEGEE. The CDR3 DNA reads TGTGCCAGCAGCCCGGGGCTCCTGGGCAATCAGCCCCAGCATTTT. This translates into CASSPGLLGNQPQHF.